This T cell receptor (beta chain) appears in the sequencing data of a study of T cell clones after liver transplantation. Study context: Tolerant meant at least one year fully off immunosuppression without liver enzymes above twice normal.

Germline loops: CDR1 SGHRS, CDR2 YFSETQ. V lost 0 bases and J 4 bases, leaving 5 bases between the germline ends. The CDR3 consists of 13 residues. On this clone itself: Its antigen is not identified.

Study-level points and caveats: These preliminary findings come from unstandardized post-transplant sampling times.

Some clones are missing from TCRdb's copy, which holds only in-frame ones; the method was immunoSEQ multiplex PCR. In the table there are 50,000 to 70,000 clones, approximately 70% of which are singletons. This material consisted of CD4+ T cells from blood, taken at the approximately 15-month timepoint. This TCR came from a human patient who received a liver transplant. The graft donor may have given rise to some T cells. This chain links TRBV5-1 with TRBJ1-5; no clear D. The CDR3 sequence is CASSLGENQPQHF. CDR3 DNA: TGCGCCAGCAGCTTGGGAGAGAATCAGCCCCAGCATTTT.